A selection of T cell receptor beta chains follows, all from one sample in a study of cytomegalovirus exposure and HLA in healthy donors. Repertoires were generated with immunoSEQ multiplex PCR, while TCRdb's copy carries only in-frame clones and drops some. The sample shows a few hundred thousand clones, nearly 90% of them seen only once. Material: PBMCs. These receptors originate from a woman under 30 in good health and CMV-seronegative. The CDR3 runs from the conserved cysteine through the conserved F or W. The D gene is left open where the match is weak. Clone size is stated in some rows and not others, as once, few, many or a class when expanded.

D	V	J	size	DNA	CDR3
TRBD2	TRBV9	TRBJ2-1	.	TGTGCCAGCAGCGTAATTAAAGCGGGGGGGAGGAATGAGCAGTTCTTC	CASSVIKAGGRNEQFF
TRBD2	TRBV9	TRBJ2-1	.	TGTGCCAGCAGCGCGGGACTAGCACACAATGAGCAGTTCTTC	CASSAGLAHNEQFF
.	TRBV11-1	TRBJ2-1	.	TGTGCCAGCAGTCGCGACAGCGGGTGGGGATACAATGAGCAGTTCTTC	CASSRDSGWGYNEQFF
.	TRBV2	TRBJ1-1	.	TGTGCCGGGATGACAGGTTGGGGCACTGAAGCTTTCTTT	CAGMTGWGTEAFF
TRBD2	TRBV7-9	TRBJ2-1	once	TGTGCCAGCAGCTCCACCATTAGCGGGGATCTCTGGTACAATGAGCAGTTCTTC	CASSSTISGDLWYNEQFF
.	TRBV7-2	TRBJ2-3	.	TGTGCCAGCAGCTTTACTGCACGGGATACGCAGTATTTT	CASSFTARDTQYF
.	TRBV12-1	TRBJ1-6	.	TGTGCCAGCAGCTTTCGATGCGGGAGCTCCTATAATTCACCCCTCCACTTT	CASSFRCGSSYNSPLHF
TRBD2	TRBV7-8	TRBJ2-1	.	TGTGCCAGCAGCTTAGCAGGACTAGTTTCGAATGAGCAGTTCTTC	CASSLAGLVSNEQFF
TRBD1	TRBV18	TRBJ1-3	.	TGTGCCAGCTCACGCGGGACAGGGGGAAACACCATATATTTT	CASSRGTGGNTIYF
.	TRBV9	TRBJ2-2	.	TGTGCCAGCAGCGTAGCGGCTAGCATCACCGGGGAGCTGTTTTTT	CASSVAASITGELFF
.	TRBV4-1	TRBJ1-1	.	TGCGCCAGCAGCCATAGGATACAGGGCACTGAAGCTTTCTTT	CASSHRIQGTEAFF
.	TRBV7-2	TRBJ2-5	.	TGTGCCAGCAGCTTAGGTACGGAGTACCAAGAGACCCAGTACTTC	CASSLGTEYQETQYF
TRBD2	TRBV7-9	TRBJ2-1	.	TGTGCCAGCAGCTTAGGACGGACGGGGGGAATTTGGGATGAGCAGTTCTTC	CASSLGRTGGIWDEQFF
.	TRBV5-1	TRBJ1-1	.	TGCGCCAGCAGCTTGGCAGGGGAGTACACTGAAGCTTTCTTT	CASSLAGEYTEAFF
TRBD1	TRBV9	TRBJ1-6	.	TGTGCCAGCAGCGTACGTCCGGGGGACAGACTGGGTTCACCCCTCCACTTT	CASSVRPGDRLGSPLHF
.	TRBV11-2	TRBJ1-2	.	TGTGCCAGCAGCCAGACCGACAGACGTTATGGCTACACCTTC	CASSQTDRRYGYTF
.	TRBV28	TRBJ1-3	.	TGTGCCAGCAGCTTCCGGTTGATGGGAAACACCATATATTTT	CASSFRLMGNTIYF
.	TRBV5-1	TRBJ2-3	.	TGCGCCAGCAGCTTGGGCCTAACAGGGCTTCCCACAGATACGCAGTATTTT	CASSLGLTGLPTDTQYF
TRBD1	TRBV27	TRBJ2-1	.	TGTGCCAGCACCCCCGGGACAGGGGGGTACAATGAGCAGTTCTTC	CASTPGTGGYNEQFF
.	TRBV11-1	TRBJ1-2	.	TGTGCCAGCAGCTTAGGGAGTTACTATGGCTACACCTTC	CASSLGSYYGYTF
.	TRBV19	TRBJ2-1	.	TGTGCCTCAGAGGCGGGGCACCTCTACAATGAGCAGTTCTTC	CASEAGHLYNEQFF